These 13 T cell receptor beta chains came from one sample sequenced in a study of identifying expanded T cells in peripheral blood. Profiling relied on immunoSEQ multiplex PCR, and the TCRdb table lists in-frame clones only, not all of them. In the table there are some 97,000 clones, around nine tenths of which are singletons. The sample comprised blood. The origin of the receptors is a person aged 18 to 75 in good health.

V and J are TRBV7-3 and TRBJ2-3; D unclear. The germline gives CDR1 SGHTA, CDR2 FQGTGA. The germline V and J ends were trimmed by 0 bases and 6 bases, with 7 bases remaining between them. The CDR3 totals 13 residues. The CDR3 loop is CASSLTREDTQYF. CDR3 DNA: TGTGCCAGCAGCTTAACCCGAGAGGATACGCAGTATTTT.

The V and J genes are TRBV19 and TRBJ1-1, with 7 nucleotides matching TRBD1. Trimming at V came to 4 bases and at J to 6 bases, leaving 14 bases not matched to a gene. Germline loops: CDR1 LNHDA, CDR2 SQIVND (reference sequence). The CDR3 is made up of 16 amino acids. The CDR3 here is CASSKPGQFSRAEAFF. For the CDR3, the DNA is TGTGCCAGTAGTAAGCCGGGACAGTTCTCTCGGGCTGAAGCTTTCTTT. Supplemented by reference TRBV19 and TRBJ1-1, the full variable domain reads DGGITQSPKYLFRKEGQNVTLSCEQNLNHDAMYWYRQDPGQGLRLIYYSQIVNDFQKGDIAEGYSVSREKKESFPLTVTSAQKNPTAFYLCASSKPGQFSRAEAFFGQGTRLTVV.

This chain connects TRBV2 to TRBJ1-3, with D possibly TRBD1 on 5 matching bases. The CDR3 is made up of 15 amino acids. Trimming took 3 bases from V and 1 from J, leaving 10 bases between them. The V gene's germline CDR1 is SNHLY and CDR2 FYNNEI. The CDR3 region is CASSDFQGSGNTIYF. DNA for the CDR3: TGTGCCAGCAGTGATTTCCAGGGATCTGGAAACACCATATATTTT. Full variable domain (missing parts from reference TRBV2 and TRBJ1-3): EPEVTQTPSHQVTQMGQEVILRCVPISNHLYFYWYRQILGQKVEFLVSFYNNEISEKSEIFDDQFSVERPDGSNFTLKIRSTKLEDSAMYFCASSDFQGSGNTIYFGEGSWLTVV.

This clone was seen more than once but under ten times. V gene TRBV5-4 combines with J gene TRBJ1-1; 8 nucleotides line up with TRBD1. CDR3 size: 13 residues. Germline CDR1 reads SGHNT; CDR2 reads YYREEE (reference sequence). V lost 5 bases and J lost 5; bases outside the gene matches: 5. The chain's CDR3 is CASRRQGSTEAFF. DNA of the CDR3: TGTGCCAGCAGACGACAGGGGAGTACTGAAGCTTTCTTT.

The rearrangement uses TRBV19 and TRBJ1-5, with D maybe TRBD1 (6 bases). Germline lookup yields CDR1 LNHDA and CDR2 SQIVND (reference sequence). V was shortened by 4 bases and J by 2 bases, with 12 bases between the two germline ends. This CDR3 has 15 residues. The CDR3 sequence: CASSTRTVGNQPQHF. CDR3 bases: TGTGCCAGTAGTACGCGGACAGTGGGCAATCAGCCCCAGCATTTT.

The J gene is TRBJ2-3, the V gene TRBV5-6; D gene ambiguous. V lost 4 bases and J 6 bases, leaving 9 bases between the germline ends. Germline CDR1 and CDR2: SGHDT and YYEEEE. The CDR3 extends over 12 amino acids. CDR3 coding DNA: TGTGCCAGCAGCCTTCCTGGGGATACGCAGTATTTT. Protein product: CASSLPGDTQYF.

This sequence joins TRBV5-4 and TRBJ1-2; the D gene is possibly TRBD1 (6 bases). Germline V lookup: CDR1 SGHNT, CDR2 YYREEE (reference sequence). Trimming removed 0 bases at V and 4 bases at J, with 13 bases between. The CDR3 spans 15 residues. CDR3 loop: CASSLVTGGPYGYTF. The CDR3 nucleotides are TGTGCCAGCAGCTTGGTGACAGGAGGGCCCTATGGCTACACCTTC.

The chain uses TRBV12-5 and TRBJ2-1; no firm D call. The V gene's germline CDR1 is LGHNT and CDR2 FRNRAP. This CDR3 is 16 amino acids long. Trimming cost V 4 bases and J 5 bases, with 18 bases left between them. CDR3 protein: CASGSQVTIEDNEQFF. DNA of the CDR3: TGTGCTAGTGGTTCTCAAGTGACCATTGAGGACAATGAGCAGTTCTTC.

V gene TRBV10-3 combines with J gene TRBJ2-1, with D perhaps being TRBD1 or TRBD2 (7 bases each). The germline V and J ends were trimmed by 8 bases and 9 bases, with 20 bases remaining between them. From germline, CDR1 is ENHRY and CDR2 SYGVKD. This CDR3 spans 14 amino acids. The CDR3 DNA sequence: TGTGCCATCGCACCGGGACAGCGGGGTACTGAGCAGTTCTTC. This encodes CAIAPGQRGTEQFF.

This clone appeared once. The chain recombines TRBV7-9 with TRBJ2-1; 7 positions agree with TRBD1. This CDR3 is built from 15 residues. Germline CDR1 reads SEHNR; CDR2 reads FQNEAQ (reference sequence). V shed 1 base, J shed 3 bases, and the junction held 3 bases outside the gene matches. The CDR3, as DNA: TGTGCCAGCAGCTTAGTAGGGACAGACTACAATGAGCAGTTCTTC. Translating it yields CASSLVGTDYNEQFF.

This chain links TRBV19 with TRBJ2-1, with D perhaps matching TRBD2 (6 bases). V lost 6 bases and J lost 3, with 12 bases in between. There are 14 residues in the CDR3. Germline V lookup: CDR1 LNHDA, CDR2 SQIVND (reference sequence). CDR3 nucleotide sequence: TGTGCCAGTAGCCCTAGCGAGATCTACAATGAGCAGTTCTTC. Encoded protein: CASSPSEIYNEQFF.

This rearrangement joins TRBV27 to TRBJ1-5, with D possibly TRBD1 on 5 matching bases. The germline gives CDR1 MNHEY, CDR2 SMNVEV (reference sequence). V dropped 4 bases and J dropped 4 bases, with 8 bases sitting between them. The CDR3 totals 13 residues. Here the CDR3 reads CASSWGGNQPQHF. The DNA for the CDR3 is TGTGCCAGCAGTTGGGGCGGGAATCAGCCCCAGCATTTT.

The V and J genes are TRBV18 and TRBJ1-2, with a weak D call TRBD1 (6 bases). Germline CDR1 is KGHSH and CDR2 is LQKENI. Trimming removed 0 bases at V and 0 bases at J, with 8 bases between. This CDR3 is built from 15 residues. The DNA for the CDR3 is TGTGCCAGCTCACCACCCGGGACACCTAACTATGGCTACACCTTC. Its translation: CASSPPGTPNYGYTF.